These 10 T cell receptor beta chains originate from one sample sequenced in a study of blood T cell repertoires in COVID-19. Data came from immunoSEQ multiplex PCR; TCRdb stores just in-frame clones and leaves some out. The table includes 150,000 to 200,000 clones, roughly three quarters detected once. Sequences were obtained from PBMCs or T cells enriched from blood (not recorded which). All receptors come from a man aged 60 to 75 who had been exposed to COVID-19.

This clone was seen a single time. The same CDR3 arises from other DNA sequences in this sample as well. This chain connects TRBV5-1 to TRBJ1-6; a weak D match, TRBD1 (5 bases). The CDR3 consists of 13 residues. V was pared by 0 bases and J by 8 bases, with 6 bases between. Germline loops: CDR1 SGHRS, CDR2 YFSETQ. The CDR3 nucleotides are TGCGCCAGCAGCTTGGGGGGGGATTCACCCCTCCACTTT. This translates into CASSLGGDSPLHF.

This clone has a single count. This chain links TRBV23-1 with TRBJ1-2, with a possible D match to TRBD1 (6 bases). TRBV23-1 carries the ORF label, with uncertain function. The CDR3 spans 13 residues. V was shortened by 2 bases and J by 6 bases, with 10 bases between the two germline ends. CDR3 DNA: TGCGCCAGCAGTCAAAGTTCAGGGGATGGCTACACCTTC. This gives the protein CASSQSSGDGYTF.

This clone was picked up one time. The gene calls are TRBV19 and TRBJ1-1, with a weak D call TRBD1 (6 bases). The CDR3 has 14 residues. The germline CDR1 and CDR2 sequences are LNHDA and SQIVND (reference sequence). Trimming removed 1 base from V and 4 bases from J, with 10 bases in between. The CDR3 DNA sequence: TGTGCCAGTAGTATAGGCGGGGGGCTCACTGAAGCTTTCTTT. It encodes CASSIGGGLTEAFF.

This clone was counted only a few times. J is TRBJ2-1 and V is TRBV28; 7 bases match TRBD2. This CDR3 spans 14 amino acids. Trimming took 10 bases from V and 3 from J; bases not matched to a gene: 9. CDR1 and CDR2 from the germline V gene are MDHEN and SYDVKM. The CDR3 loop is CAIRAPGGYNEQFF. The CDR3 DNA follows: TGTGCCATTCGAGCACCGGGGGGCTACAATGAGCAGTTCTTC.

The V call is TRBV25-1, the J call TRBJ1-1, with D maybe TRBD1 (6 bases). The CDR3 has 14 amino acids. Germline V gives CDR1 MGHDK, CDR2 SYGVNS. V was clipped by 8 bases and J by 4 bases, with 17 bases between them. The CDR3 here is CASATGLPSTEAFF. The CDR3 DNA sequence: TGTGCCAGCGCAACAGGGTTACCGAGCACTGAAGCTTTCTTT.

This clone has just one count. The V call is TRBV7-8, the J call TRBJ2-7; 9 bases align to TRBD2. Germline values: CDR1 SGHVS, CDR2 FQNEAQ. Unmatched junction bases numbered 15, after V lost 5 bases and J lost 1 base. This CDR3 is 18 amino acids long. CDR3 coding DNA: TGTGCCAGCAGCAAGAGGTCCGGAGCTAGCGGGAATTCCTACGAGCAGTACTTC. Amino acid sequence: CASSKRSGASGNSYEQYF.

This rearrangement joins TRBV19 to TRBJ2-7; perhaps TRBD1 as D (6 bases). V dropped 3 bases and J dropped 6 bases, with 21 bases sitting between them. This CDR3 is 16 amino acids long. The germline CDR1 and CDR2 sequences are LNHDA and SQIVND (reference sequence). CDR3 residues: CASSIRSPTGSREQYF. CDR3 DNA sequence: TGTGCCAGTAGTATCCGCTCCCCGACAGGCTCGCGCGAGCAGTACTTC. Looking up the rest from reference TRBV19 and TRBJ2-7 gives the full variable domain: DGGITQSPKYLFRKEGQNVTLSCEQNLNHDAMYWYRQDPGQGLRLIYYSQIVNDFQKGDIAEGYSVSREKKESFPLTVTSAQKNPTAFYLCASSIRSPTGSREQYFGPGTRLTVT.

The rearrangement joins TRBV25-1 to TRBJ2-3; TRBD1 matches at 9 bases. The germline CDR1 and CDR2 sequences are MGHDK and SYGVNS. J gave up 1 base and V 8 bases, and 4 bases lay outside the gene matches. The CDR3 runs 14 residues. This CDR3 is CASGRTGGTDTQYF. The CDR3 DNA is TGTGCCAGCGGACGGACAGGGGGCACAGATACGCAGTATTTT.

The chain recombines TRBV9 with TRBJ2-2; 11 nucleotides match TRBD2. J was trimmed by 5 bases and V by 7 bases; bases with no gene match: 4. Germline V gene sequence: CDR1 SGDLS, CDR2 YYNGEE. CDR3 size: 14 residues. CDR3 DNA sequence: TGTGCCAGCCGGGGACTAGCGGAAACCGGGGAGCTGTTTTTT. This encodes CASRGLAETGELFF.

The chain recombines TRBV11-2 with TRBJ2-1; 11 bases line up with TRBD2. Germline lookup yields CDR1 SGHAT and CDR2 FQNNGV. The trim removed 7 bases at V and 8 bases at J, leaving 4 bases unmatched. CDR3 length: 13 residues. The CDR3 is CASNILAGDEQFF. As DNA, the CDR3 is TGTGCCAGCAACATACTAGCGGGAGATGAGCAGTTCTTC.